The 9 T cell receptor beta chains given below trace back to one sample, sequenced in a study of shared clonotypes between healthy human individuals. Clones were sequenced by immunoSEQ multiplex PCR, and TCRdb holds only the in-frame ones, with some missing. The profile covers about 1.5 million clones, with about 96% appearing a single time and approximately 1.1% taken by the ten largest. Sequencing was carried out using naive CD4+ T cells sorted from blood. Subset described: CD45RA+ positively selected. The source is a man aged 25-40 years in good health.

This chain uses TRBV21-1 with TRBJ2-3; TRBD2 was called by the table and not checked on the DNA. TRBV21-1 is reported as a pseudogene. The CDR3 sequence is 16 residues long. The CDR3 sequence is CASSKGWRDHTDTQYF. In DNA form, the CDR3 reads TGTGCCAGCAGCAAAGGGTGGCGGGACCACACAGATACGCAGTATTTT.

The chain recombines TRBV5-1 with TRBJ2-7, with 10 bases that match TRBD2. V trimming: 3 bases; J trimming: 3 bases; junction bases outside the gene matches: 6. Germline V gene data show CDR1 as SGHRS and CDR2 as YFSETQ. The CDR3 has 15 amino acids. The CDR3 protein is CASSSGLAAYYEQYF. The CDR3, as DNA: TGCGCCAGCAGCTCCGGACTAGCGGCATACTACGAGCAGTACTTC.

The chain uses TRBV5-4 and TRBJ2-3; 7 nucleotides line up with TRBD1. J was trimmed by 4 bases and V by 4 bases; bases with no gene match: 3. Germline lookup yields CDR1 SGHNT and CDR2 YYREEE (reference sequence). This CDR3 region has 13 residues. Here the CDR3 reads CASSPGQSDTQYF. In DNA form, the CDR3 reads TGTGCCAGCAGCCCGGGACAGTCAGATACGCAGTATTTT.

J is TRBJ2-3 and V is TRBV18, with 8 bases identical to TRBD1. The CDR3 is 15 residues long. Germline V lookup: CDR1 KGHSH, CDR2 LQKENI. Germline trimming cut 3 bases from V and 1 base from J; bases unmatched to any gene: 3. The CDR3 nucleotides read TGTGCCAGCTCACCTGACAGGGGAGGCACAGATACGCAGTATTTT. It yields the protein CASSPDRGGTDTQYF.

Comments on this clone: Other nucleotide sequences from this sample produce the same CDR3. V and J are TRBV7-2 and TRBJ2-3; D unresolved. Germline V gene sequence: CDR1 SGHTA, CDR2 FQGNSA. Trimming pared 0 bases from V and 0 bases from J, leaving 7 bases between. The CDR3 is 15 amino acids. The CDR3 here is CASSLAGTSTDTQYF. The CDR3 bases are TGTGCCAGCAGCTTAGCGGGAACCAGCACAGATACGCAGTATTTT.

V is TRBV28 and J is TRBJ1-5; 7 bases agree with TRBD1. This CDR3 spans 19 amino acids. The V gene end was trimmed by 7 bases and the J gene end by 0 bases; junction bases not matched to a gene: 18. Germline V gives CDR1 MDHEN, CDR2 SYDVKM. CDR3 nucleotide sequence: TGTGCCAGCACCCCATGGGACAGTTTAGCGTCGAATAGCAATCAGCCCCAGCATTTT. Its protein product is CASTPWDSLASNSNQPQHF. The variable domain in full, completed from reference TRBV28 and TRBJ1-5, reads DVKVTQSSRYLVKRTGEKVFLECVQDMDHENMFWYRQDPGLGLRLIYFSYDVKMKEKGDIPEGYSVSREKKERFSLILESASTNQTSMYLCASTPWDSLASNSNQPQHFGDGTRLSIL.

This chain links TRBV10-1 with TRBJ2-1; D not resolved. Trimming took off 2 bases at V and 7 bases at J, with 12 bases between the two ends. CDR3 length: 14 residues. Germline CDR1 and CDR2: WNHNN and SYGVQD (reference sequence). CDR3 in DNA: TGCGCCAGCAGTGAGGGTCCGCCTAAGAATGAGCAGTTCTTC. Translated, it gives CASSEGPPKNEQFF.

This clone was observed a handful of times. This chain joins TRBV20-1 and TRBJ2-1; D not certain. Germline CDR1 and CDR2: DFQATT and SNEGSKA (reference sequence). V was clipped by 3 bases and J by 12 bases, with 12 bases between them. There are 11 residues in the CDR3. CDR3: CSARWAYGQFF. CDR3 in DNA: TGCAGTGCTAGGTGGGCATACGGGCAGTTCTTC.

CDR3: CASSPVAGVGSEQFF. Written as DNA, the CDR3 is TGTGCCAGTAGCCCCGTAGCGGGAGTGGGTAGTGAGCAGTTCTTC. The J gene is TRBJ2-1, the V gene TRBV19; 9 nucleotides agree with TRBD2. This CDR3 is built from 15 residues. V was clipped by 6 bases and J by 9 bases; unmatched bases: 12. CDR1 LNHDA and CDR2 SQIVND come from the germline V gene (reference sequence).